The clone carrying this T cell receptor (beta chain) occurred a few times. The source of the sample is a study of blood T cell repertoires in COVID-19. Generated by immunoSEQ multiplex PCR, the TCRdb table keeps only in-frame clones and is missing some. The sample records 200,000 to 250,000 clones, about 88% being singletons. This CDR3 contains 15 residues. The V gene's germline CDR1 is SGHRS and CDR2 YFSETQ. With 1 base removed from V and 2 bases from J, the gap between germline ends came to 10 bases. The J gene is TRBJ1-3, the V gene TRBV5-1; no reliable D call. Sequenced: peripheral blood. The sequence was obtained from a woman in her seventies with active or convalescent COVID-19. CDR3 coding DNA: TGCGCCAGCAGCTTGAGCTCCGCCACTGGAAACACCATATATTTT. This gives the protein CASSLSSATGNTIYF. Full variable domain (missing parts from reference TRBV5-1 and TRBJ1-3): KAGVTQTPRYLIKTRGQQVTLSCSPISGHRSVSWYQQTPGQGLQFLFEYFSETQRNKGNFPGRFSGRQFSNSRSEMNVSTLELGDSALYLCASSLSSATGNTIYFGEGSWLTVV.